This T cell receptor beta chain originates from a study of blood T cell repertoires in COVID-19. About the study: From the United States, Italy and Spain came samples of acute and convalescent COVID-19. Sources were T cells, B-cell-depleted T cells, or PBMCs; the material itself was cDNA or gDNA.

The CDR3 is 15 residues long. Germline CDR1 reads SGHRS; CDR2 reads YFSETQ. Losses at the gene ends were 1 base for V and 8 bases for J; bases not matched to a gene: 9. In the study's own analysis: Amplification of reference gene primers was used by the study to estimate nucleated cell counts. Profiled with immunoSEQ multiplex PCR; TCRdb holds only in-frame clones, not every one. The DNA was the basis for D and trimming; V, J and clone size are from that table. The sample records 14,000 or so clones, roughly 80% being singletons. Specimen: peripheral blood. V gene TRBV5-1 combines with J gene TRBJ2-1, with 7 bases aligning to TRBD2. This receptor was obtained from a human donor in a cohort sampled during active COVID-19. CDR3 nucleotides: TGCGCCAGCAGCTTGTCGGCGGGAGTAGCGTATGAGCAGTTCTTC. Protein sequence: CASSLSAGVAYEQFF.